This TCR beta chain came from a study of molecular identifiers for immune sequencing clone quantification. Points from the study as a whole: Clones above 20 RNA copies held over 99% of effector molecules, under 1% in naive cells.

Sorting defined naive CD8 T cells as CD8+CD4-CCR7+CD45RA+. In preparing bulk TCR libraries, previously described methods and listed TCR primers were used. TCRdb re-derived calls from the PCR reads in MiXCR, one entry per CDR3 protein. Found here are around 480,000 distinct CDR3 sequences, about 21% of them singletons; the top ten hold about 0.84%. Germline V CDR1 and CDR2: MDHEN, SYDVKM. This CDR3 is 16 amino acids long. V was pared by 3 bases and J by 4 bases, with 17 bases between. This clonotype has a count of ten or more. The antigen remains undetermined. The clonotype originates from a human donor in good health. Some libraries in this study had Jurkat cell RNA spiked in. Sequencing used naive CD8+ T cells from blood, with Jurkat cell RNA spiked in. Subset in this sample: FACS-sorted CD8+CD4-CCR7+CD45RA+ naive T cells. The chain has TRBV28 and TRBJ2-3; D uncertain. CDR3 sequence: CASSFLARTFADTQYF. CDR3 bases: TGTGCCAGCAGTTTTTTAGCCCGCACTTTCGCAGATACGCAGTATTTT.